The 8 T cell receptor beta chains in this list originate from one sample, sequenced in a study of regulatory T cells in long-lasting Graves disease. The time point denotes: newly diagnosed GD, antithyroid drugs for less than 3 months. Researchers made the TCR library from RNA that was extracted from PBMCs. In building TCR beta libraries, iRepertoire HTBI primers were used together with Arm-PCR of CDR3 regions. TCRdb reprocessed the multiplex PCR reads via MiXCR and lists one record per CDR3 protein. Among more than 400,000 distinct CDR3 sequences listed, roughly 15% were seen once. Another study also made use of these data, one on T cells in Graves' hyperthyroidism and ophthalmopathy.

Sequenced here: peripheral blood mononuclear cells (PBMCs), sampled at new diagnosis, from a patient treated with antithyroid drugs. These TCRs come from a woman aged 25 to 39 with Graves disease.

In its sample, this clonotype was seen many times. This CDR3 is CASSWYRENYGYTF. CDR3 nucleotides: TGTGCCAGCAGTTGGTACAGGGAAAACTATGGCTACACCTTC. The V call is TRBV28, the J call TRBJ1-2; tentative D call: TRBD1 (6 bases). The CDR3 is 14 residues long. CDR1 and CDR2 (germline): MDHEN, SYDVKM. V lost 4 bases to trimming and J lost 2 bases, with 11 bases between them.

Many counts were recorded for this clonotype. The CDR3 sequence is CASSLASTDEQFF. CDR3 in DNA: TGTGCCAGCAGCTTGGCTAGCACGGATGAGCAGTTCTTC. This chain joins TRBV7-9 and TRBJ2-1; a possible D gene is TRBD2 (5 bases). Germline V gene lookup returns CDR1 SEHNR and CDR2 FQNEAQ (reference sequence). This CDR3 has 13 amino acids. With 3 bases removed from V and 8 bases from J, the gap between germline ends came to 11 bases.

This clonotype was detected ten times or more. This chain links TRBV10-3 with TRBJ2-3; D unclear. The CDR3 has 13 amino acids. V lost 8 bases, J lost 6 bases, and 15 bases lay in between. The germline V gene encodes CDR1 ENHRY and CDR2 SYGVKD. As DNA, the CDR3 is TGTGCCATCTTAAGCTCGCCCGGGGATACGCAGTATTTT. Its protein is CAILSSPGDTQYF.

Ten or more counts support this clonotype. CDR3 nucleotides: TGTGCCAGCTCATCCCCTTCCGGGACTAGCTTGGAAGAGCAGTTCTTC. This encodes CASSSPSGTSLEEQFF. The V gene is TRBV18, the J gene TRBJ2-1; the match to TRBD2 covers 9 bases. The CDR3 consists of 16 residues. CDR1 and CDR2 (germline): KGHSH, LQKENI. V trimming: 5 bases; J trimming: 10 bases; junction bases outside the gene matches: 15.

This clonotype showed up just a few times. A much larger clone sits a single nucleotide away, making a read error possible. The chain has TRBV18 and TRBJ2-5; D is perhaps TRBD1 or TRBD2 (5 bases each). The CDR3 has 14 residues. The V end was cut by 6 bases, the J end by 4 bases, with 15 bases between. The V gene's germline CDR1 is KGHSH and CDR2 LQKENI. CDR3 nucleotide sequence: TGTGCCAGCTCCCGAAGAGGGCAGGGAGAGACCCAGTACTTC. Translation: CASSRRGQGETQYF.

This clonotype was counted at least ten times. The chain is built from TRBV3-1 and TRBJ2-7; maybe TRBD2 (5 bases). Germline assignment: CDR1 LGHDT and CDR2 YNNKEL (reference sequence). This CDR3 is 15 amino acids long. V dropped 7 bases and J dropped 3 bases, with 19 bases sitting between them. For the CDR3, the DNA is TGTGCCAGCACCGGAGGACCCCTTAAAGACTACGAGCAGTACTTC. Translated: CASTGGPLKDYEQYF.

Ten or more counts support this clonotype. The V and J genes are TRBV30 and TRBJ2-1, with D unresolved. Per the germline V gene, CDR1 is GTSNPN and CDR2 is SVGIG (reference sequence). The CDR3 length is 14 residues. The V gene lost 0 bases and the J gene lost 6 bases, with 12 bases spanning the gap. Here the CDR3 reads CAWSVIKAVNEQFF. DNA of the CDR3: TGTGCCTGGAGTGTAATTAAGGCCGTCAATGAGCAGTTCTTC.

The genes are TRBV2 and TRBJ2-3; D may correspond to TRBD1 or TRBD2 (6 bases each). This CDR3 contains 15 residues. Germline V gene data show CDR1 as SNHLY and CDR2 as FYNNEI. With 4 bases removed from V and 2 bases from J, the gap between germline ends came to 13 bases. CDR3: CASSGGGQDTDTQYF. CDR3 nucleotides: TGTGCCAGCAGTGGAGGGGGGCAGGACACAGATACGCAGTATTTT.